These 13 T cell receptor beta chains were all obtained from the same sample, sequenced in a study of T cells in Graves' hyperthyroidism and ophthalmopathy. Amplified TCR beta CDR3 regions derived from RNA transcripts. A first-round RT-PCR of the TCR CDR3 used the HTBI primer set. TCRdb re-derived calls from the multiplex PCR reads in MiXCR, one entry per CDR3 protein. The table has 300,000 to 500,000 distinct CDR3 sequences, around 15% seen once. Material for sequencing was blood. Every receptor here comes from a man between 50 and 59 years old with Graves' ophthalmopathy.

There are a few counts of this clonotype. This may be a read error, as it is one base from a much larger clone. This rearrangement joins TRBV27 to TRBJ2-5, with 10 bases aligning to TRBD1. Germline-derived CDR1 and CDR2 are MNHEY and SMNVEV (reference sequence). This CDR3 is built from 16 residues. The trim removed 3 bases at V and 1 base at J, leaving 5 bases unmatched. CDR3 protein: CASSFRGQGSQETQYF. CDR3 coding DNA: TGTGCCAGCAGTTTCAGGGGACAGGGGTCCCAAGAGACCCAGTACTTC.

As for this clonotype: Being one base from a much bigger clone, this may be a read error. The chain uses TRBV29-1 and TRBJ2-5; 9 bases align to TRBD1. Germline V CDR1 and CDR2: SQVTM, ANQGSEA. The CDR3 contains 13 residues. CDR3 bases: TGCAACGCCAGAGGACAGGGGCCAGAGACCCAGTACTTC. It codes for CNARGQGPETQYF.

This clonotype was seen only a few times. The rearrangement joins TRBV5-1 to TRBJ2-5; 10 positions agree with TRBD2. The CDR3 length is 16 residues. Per germline, CDR1 SGHRS and CDR2 YFSETQ. Trimming took 7 bases from V and 4 from J; bases not matched to a gene: 13. CDR3 sequence (DNA): TGCGCCAGCCGAAATACCCTAGCGGGAGCCGGAGAGACCCAGTACTTC. This translates into CASRNTLAGAGETQYF.

This chain links TRBV2 with TRBJ1-1; D is unclear. Germline values: CDR1 SNHLY, CDR2 FYNNEI. With 6 bases removed from V and 0 bases from J, the gap between germline ends came to 8 bases. This CDR3 is 13 amino acids long. The CDR3 DNA reads as TGTGCCAGCAGACCGAACCTGAACACTGAAGCTTTCTTT. Its translation is CASRPNLNTEAFF. Looking up the rest from reference TRBV2 and TRBJ1-1 gives the full variable domain: EPEVTQTPSHQVTQMGQEVILRCVPISNHLYFYWYRQILGQKVEFLVSFYNNEISEKSEIFDDQFSVERPDGSNFTLKIRSTKLEDSAMYFCASRPNLNTEAFFGQGTRLTVV.

This clonotype was detected ten times or more. J is TRBJ1-6 and V is TRBV9, with D tentatively TRBD1 (6 bases). The V gene lost 0 bases and the J gene lost 6 bases, with 10 bases spanning the gap. The CDR3 is 15 residues long. Germline CDR1 is SGDLS and CDR2 is YYNGEE. CDR3: CASSVDPGVNSPLHF. CDR3 coding DNA: TGTGCCAGCAGCGTAGATCCAGGGGTTAATTCACCCCTCCACTTT. The complete variable domain, with remaining parts taken from reference TRBV9 and TRBJ1-6, reads DSGVTQTPKHLITATGQRVTLRCSPRSGDLSVYWYQQSLDQGLQFLIQYYNGEERAKGNILERFSAQQFPDLHSELNLSSLELGDSALYFCASSVDPGVNSPLHFGNGTRLTVT.

This clonotype was detected many times. The rearrangement links TRBV29-1 to TRBJ1-1; D is possibly TRBD1 (5 bases). V lost 7 bases and J 0 bases, leaving 12 bases between the germline ends. Germline CDR1 reads SQVTM; CDR2 reads ANQGSEA. This CDR3 has 13 amino acids. CDR3 in DNA: TGCAGCGGATTACAGGCGTTGAACACTGAAGCTTTCTTT. It is translated as CSGLQALNTEAFF. Supplemented by reference TRBV29-1 and TRBJ1-1, the full variable domain reads SAVISQKPSRDICQRGTSLTIQCQVDSQVTMMFWYRQQPGQSLTLIATANQGSEATYESGFVIDKFPISRPNLTFSTLTVSNMSPEDSSIYLCSGLQALNTEAFFGQGTRLTVV.

This clonotype has only a few counts. CDR3 residues: CASREQGLGEQYF. For the CDR3, the DNA is TGCGCCAGCAGAGAACAGGGGTTGGGAGAGCAGTACTTC. The J gene is TRBJ2-7, the V gene TRBV5-1; 7 nucleotides match TRBD1. V dropped 5 bases and J dropped 7; count of bases not matched to a gene: 9. The CDR3 has 13 residues. Germline V gives CDR1 SGHRS, CDR2 YFSETQ.

This sequence joins TRBV2 and TRBJ1-5; D uncertain. Germline CDR1 and CDR2: SNHLY and FYNNEI. V lost 7 bases, J lost 4 bases, and 11 bases lay in between. This CDR3 region has 13 residues. The CDR3 DNA reads as TGTGCCAGCACTACGGAGCAGAATCAGCCCCAGCATTTT. As protein: CASTTEQNQPQHF.

To note about this clonotype: This could be a read error, since a much larger clone is one nucleotide away. The chain links TRBV20-1 to TRBJ2-7; 7 nucleotides match TRBD2. The CDR3 is 10 amino acids. The germline CDR1 and CDR2 sequences are DFQATT and SNEGSKA (reference sequence). The CDR3 DNA follows: TGCAGGGTTGGGGGGGGGTTGCAGTACTTC. Translated, it gives CRVGGGLQYF.

For this clonotype: Being one base from a much bigger clone, this may be a read error. The rearrangement uses TRBV11-2 and TRBJ2-3; the match to TRBD2 covers 7 bases. V trimming: 2 bases; J trimming: 6 bases; junction bases outside the gene matches: 8. The CDR3 spans 15 residues. Germline V gene lookup returns CDR1 SGHAT and CDR2 FQNNGV. Written as DNA, the CDR3 is TGTGCCAGCAGCTTAAATCTGGGGGGAGGGGATACGCAGTATTTT. Its protein is CASSLNLGGGDTQYF.

This clonotype was recorded at least ten times. This CDR3 is CSAPDRGRGETQYF. The DNA of the CDR3 is TGCAGTGCCCCGGACAGGGGGCGCGGAGAGACCCAGTACTTC. This chain uses TRBV20-1 with TRBJ2-5; 11 positions match TRBD1. With 6 bases clipped from V and 4 bases from J, the junction kept 7 bases outside the gene matches. The length of the CDR3 is 14 residues. Germline-derived CDR1 and CDR2 are DFQATT and SNEGSKA (reference sequence).

The chain combines TRBV12-3 or TRBV12-4 with TRBJ2-5; 7 bases are shared with TRBD2. The CDR3 covers 13 residues. Trimming cost V 7 bases and J 7 bases; bases outside gene matches: 9. CDR3 nucleotide sequence: TGTGCCAGCAATCTGGGGGGGAAAGGGACCCAGTACTTC. This sequence encodes CASNLGGKGTQYF.

This clonotype occurred many times. The chain uses TRBV29-1 and TRBJ2-3; possible D gene TRBD1, 6 bases. Germline assignment: CDR1 SQVTM and CDR2 ANQGSEA. V lost 6 bases, J lost 1 base, and 11 bases lay in between. The CDR3 has 13 residues. The CDR3 loop is CSVSGDRTDTQYF. DNA of the CDR3: TGCAGCGTGTCAGGGGACCGCACAGATACGCAGTATTTT.